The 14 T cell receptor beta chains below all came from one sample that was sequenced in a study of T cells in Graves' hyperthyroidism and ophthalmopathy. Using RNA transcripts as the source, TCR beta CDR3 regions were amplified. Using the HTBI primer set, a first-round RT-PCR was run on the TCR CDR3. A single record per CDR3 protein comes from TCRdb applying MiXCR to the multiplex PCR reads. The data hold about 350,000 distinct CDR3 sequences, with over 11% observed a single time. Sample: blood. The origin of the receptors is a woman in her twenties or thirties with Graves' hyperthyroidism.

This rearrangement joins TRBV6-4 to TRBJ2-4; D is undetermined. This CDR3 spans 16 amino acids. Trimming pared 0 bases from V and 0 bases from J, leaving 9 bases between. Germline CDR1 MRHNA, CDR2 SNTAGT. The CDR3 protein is CASSDSYQRAKNIQYF. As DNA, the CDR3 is TGTGCCAGCAGTGACTCGTACCAGCGAGCCAAAAACATTCAGTACTTC.

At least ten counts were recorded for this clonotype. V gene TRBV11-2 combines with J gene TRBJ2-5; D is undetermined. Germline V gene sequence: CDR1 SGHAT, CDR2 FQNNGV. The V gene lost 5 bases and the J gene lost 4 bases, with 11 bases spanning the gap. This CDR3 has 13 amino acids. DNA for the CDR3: TGTGCCAGCAGCCCAACACTTATAGAGACCCAGTACTTC. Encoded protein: CASSPTLIETQYF. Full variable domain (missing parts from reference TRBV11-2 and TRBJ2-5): EAGVAQSPRYKIIEKRQSVAFWCNPISGHATLYWYQQILGQGPKLLIQFQNNGVVDDSQLPKDRFSAERLKGVDSTLKIQPAKLEDSAVYLCASSPTLIETQYFGPGTRLLVL.

CDR3: CASSLIAGGTSTDTQYF. The CDR3 DNA reads as TGTGCCAGCAGTTTAATAGCGGGAGGAACTAGCACAGATACGCAGTATTTT. The chain carries TRBV12-3 or TRBV12-4 and TRBJ2-3, with 10 bases that match TRBD2. The CDR3 is 17 amino acids. The junction had 5 bases not matched to a gene; V was cut back by 2 bases and J by 0 bases.

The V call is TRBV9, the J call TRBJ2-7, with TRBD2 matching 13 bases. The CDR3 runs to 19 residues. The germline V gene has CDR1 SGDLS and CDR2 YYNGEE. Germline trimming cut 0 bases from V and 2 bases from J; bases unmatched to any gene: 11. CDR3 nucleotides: TGTGCCAGCAGCGTAGGGACTAGCGGGAGAGCTACGCTGGCCTACGAGCAGTACTTC. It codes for CASSVGTSGRATLAYEQYF.

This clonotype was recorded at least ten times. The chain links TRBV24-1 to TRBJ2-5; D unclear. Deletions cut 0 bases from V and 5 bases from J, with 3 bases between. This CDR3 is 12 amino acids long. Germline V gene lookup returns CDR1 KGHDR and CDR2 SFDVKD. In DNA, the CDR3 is TGTGCCACCAGTGATTTGCAGGAGACCCAGTACTTC. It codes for CATSDLQETQYF.

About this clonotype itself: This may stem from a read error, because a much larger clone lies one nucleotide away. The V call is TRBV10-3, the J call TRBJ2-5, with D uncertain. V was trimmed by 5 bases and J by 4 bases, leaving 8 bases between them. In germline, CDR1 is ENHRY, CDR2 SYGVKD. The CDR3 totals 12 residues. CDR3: CAISYLGETQYF. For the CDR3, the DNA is TGTGCCATCAGTTACCTGGGAGAGACCCAGTACTTC.

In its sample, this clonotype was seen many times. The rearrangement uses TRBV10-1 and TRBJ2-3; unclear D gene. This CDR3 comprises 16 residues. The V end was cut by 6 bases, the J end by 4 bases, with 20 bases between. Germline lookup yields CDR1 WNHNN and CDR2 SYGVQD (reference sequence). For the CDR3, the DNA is TGCGCCAGCAGCCGTATGTTATTAGCTTATGCAGATACGCAGTATTTT. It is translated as CASSRMLLAYADTQYF.

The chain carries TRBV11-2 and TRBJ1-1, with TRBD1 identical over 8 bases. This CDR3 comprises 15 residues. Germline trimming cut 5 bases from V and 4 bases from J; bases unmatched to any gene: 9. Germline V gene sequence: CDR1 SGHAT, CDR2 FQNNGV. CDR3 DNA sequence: TGTGCCAGCAGCCCTGGACAGGGTGGGATCACTGAAGCTTTCTTT. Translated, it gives CASSPGQGGITEAFF.

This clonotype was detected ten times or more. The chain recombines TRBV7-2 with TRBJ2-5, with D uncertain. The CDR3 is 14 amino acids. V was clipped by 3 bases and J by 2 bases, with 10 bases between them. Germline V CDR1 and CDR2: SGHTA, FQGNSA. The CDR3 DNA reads TGTGCCAGCAGCTTTGGGTTTTCGCAAGAGACCCAGTACTTC. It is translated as CASSFGFSQETQYF.

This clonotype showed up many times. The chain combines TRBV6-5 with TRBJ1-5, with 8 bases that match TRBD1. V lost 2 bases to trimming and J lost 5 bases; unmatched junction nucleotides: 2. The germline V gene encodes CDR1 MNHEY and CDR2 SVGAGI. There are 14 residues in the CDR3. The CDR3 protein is CASSYQTGDQPQHF. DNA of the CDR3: TGTGCCAGCAGTTACCAGACAGGGGATCAGCCCCAGCATTTT.

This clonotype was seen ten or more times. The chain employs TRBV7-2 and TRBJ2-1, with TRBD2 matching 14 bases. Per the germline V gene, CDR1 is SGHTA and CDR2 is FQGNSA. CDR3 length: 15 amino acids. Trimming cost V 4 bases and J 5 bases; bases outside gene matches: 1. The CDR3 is CASSWGLAGDNEQFF. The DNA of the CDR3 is TGTGCCAGCAGCTGGGGACTAGCGGGAGACAATGAGCAGTTCTTC.

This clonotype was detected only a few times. For the CDR3, the DNA is TGTGCCAGCAGTTACTCGCGGGGGGATCAGCCCCAGCATTTT. Translated, it gives CASSYSRGDQPQHF. The chain joins TRBV6-5 to TRBJ1-5, with D perhaps TRBD1 (5 bases). Germline loops: CDR1 MNHEY, CDR2 SVGAGI. The CDR3 totals 14 residues. Trimming removed 0 bases at V and 5 bases at J, with 8 bases between.

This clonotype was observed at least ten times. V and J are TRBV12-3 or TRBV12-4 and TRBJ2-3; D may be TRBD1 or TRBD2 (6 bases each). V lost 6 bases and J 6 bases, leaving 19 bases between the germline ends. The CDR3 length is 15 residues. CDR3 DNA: TGTGCCAGCAGCCCTCCCGGGGGCCTTGGGGATACGCAGTATTTT. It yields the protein CASSPPGGLGDTQYF.

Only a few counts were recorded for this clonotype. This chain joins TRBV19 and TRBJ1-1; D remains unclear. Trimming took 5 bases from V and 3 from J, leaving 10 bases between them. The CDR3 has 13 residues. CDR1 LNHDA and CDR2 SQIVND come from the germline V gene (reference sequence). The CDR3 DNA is TGTGCCAGTAGTCCGGACGGGGACACTGAAGCTTTCTTT. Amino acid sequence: CASSPDGDTEAFF.